Listed below are T cell receptor beta chains from one sample, sequenced in a study of blood T cell repertoires in COVID-19. Only in-frame clones appear in the TCRdb table, and some are missing; sequencing was by immunoSEQ multiplex PCR. The sample yields 98,000 or so clones, 89% seen once. Sequencing used peripheral blood. Source of these receptors: a man between 60 and 70 years old with COVID-19, enrolled during active disease. CDR3s include the opening cysteine and the closing phenylalanine or tryptophan. The order of the fields is CDR3 protein, CDR3 DNA, V gene, CDR3 length, J gene, clone size, D gene. The D gene is left open where the match is weak. Clone size is given for some rows only: seen once, a few or many times, or a class if the clone is expanded.

CASSLGQGMNTEAFF | TGTGCCAGCAGCTTAGGACAGGGAATGAACACTGAAGCTTTCTTT | TRBV5-4 | 15 | TRBJ1-1 | once | TRBD1
CASSLAPGQGYEQYF | TGTGCCAGCAGCTTAGCACCGGGACAGGGTTACGAGCAGTACTTC | TRBV11-2 | 15 | TRBJ2-7 | NA | TRBD1
CASSPPGNTEAFF | TGTGCCAGCAGCCCTCCCGGGAACACTGAAGCTTTCTTT | TRBV5-4 | 13 | TRBJ1-1 | NA | NA
CATSEGLHEQYF | TGTGCCACCAGTGAGGGGCTACACGAGCAGTACTTC | TRBV24-1 | 12 | TRBJ2-7 | NA | NA
CASSEGGGDTEAFF | TGTGCCAGCAGTGAAGGAGGGGGAGACACTGAAGCTTTCTTT | TRBV6-1 | 14 | TRBJ1-1 | NA | NA
CASSPGTSGVTYNEQFF | TGTGCCAGCAGTCCCGGGACTAGCGGGGTTACTTACAATGAGCAGTTCTTC | TRBV6-2/TRBV6-3 | 17 | TRBJ2-1 | NA | TRBD2
CASSQVPGAYEQYF | TGCGCCAGCAGCCAAGTTCCTGGAGCCTACGAGCAGTACTTC | TRBV4-1 | 14 | TRBJ2-7 | once | NA
CASSQTGPYGYTF | TGTGCCAGCAGTCAGACAGGCCCCTATGGCTACACCTTC | TRBV12-3/TRBV12-4 | 13 | TRBJ1-2 | NA | NA
CASARGQPYGYTF | TGTGCCAGCGCTAGGGGACAACCCTATGGCTACACCTTC | TRBV7-2 | 13 | TRBJ1-2 | once | NA
CASSPGTGGLNIQYF | TGTGCCAGCAGCCCCGGGACAGGGGGCCTAAACATTCAGTACTTC | TRBV5-6 | 15 | TRBJ2-4 | NA | TRBD1
CASSLSGPGKNQPQHF | TGTGCCAGCAGCTTAAGCGGGCCAGGGAAAAATCAGCCCCAGCATTTT | TRBV7-8 | 16 | TRBJ1-5 | NA | NA
CASSESTSTEQFF | TGCGCCAGCAGTGAGTCAACTTCCACCGAGCAGTTCTTC | TRBV10-2 | 13 | TRBJ2-1 | NA | NA
CASRSGTAGNTIYF | TGTGCCAGCAGATCCGGGACAGCGGGAAACACCATATATTTT | TRBV7-2 | 14 | TRBJ1-3 | NA | TRBD1
CASSIAGKQSPYEQYF | TGTGCCAGTAGTATAGCAGGCAAGCAGAGCCCCTACGAGCAGTACTTC | TRBV19 | 16 | TRBJ2-7 | NA | NA
CATSKQGVLGELFF | TGTGCCACCAGTAAACAGGGGGTGTTAGGGGAGCTGTTTTTT | TRBV24-1 | 14 | TRBJ2-2 | once | TRBD1
CATSDSPAGKETQYF | TGTGCCACCAGTGATTCCCCGGCAGGGAAGGAGACCCAGTACTTC | TRBV24-1 | 15 | TRBJ2-5 | NA | NA
CASSLLGAGANTEAFF | TGTGCCAGCAGCCTATTGGGAGCAGGAGCTAACACTGAAGCTTTCTTT | TRBV9 | 16 | TRBJ1-1 | NA | NA
CASSQAPMNTEAFF | TGTGCCAGCAGCCAAGCCCCCATGAACACTGAAGCTTTCTTT | TRBV4-2 | 14 | TRBJ1-1 | NA | NA